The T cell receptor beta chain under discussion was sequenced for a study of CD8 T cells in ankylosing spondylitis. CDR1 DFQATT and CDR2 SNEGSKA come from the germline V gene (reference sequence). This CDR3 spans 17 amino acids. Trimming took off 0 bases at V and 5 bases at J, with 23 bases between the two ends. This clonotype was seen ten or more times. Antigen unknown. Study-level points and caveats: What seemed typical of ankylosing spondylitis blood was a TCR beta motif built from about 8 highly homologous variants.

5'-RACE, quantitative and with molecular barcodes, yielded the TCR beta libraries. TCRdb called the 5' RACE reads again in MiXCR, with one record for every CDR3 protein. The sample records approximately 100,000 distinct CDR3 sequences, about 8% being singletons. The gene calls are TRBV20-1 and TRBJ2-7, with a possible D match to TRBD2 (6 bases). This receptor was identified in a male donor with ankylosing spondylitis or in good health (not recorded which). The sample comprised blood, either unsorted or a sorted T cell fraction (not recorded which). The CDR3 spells CSARDPVGAGFFHEQYF. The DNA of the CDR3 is TGCAGTGCTAGAGATCCCGTCGGGGCGGGGTTCTTCCACGAGCAGTACTTC.